The following is a TCR beta chain sequence with its context. This entry is derived from a study of blood T cell repertoires in COVID-19. Source study methods: Estimated nucleated cell counts came from reference gene primer amplification. This table comes from immunoSEQ multiplex PCR, and its TCRdb copy is limited to in-frame clones, with some not included. V and J calls and clone size follow that table, whereas D and trimming were derived from the DNA. The sample yields 100,000 to 150,000 clones, about 80% seen once. There are 13 residues in the CDR3. The ends lost 6 bases at V and 13 bases at J; junction bases unmatched: 14. The germline V gene encodes CDR1 MNHEY and CDR2 SVGAGI.

The gene calls are TRBV6-5 and TRBJ1-2, with 7 bases identical to TRBD1. The TCR comes from a middle-aged man with active or convalescent COVID-19. Sequencing used peripheral blood. CDR3 sequence reads: CASSLVPGQMSTF. As DNA, the CDR3 is TGTGCCAGCAGCCTAGTACCGGGACAGATGAGCACCTTC.